The clone carrying this TCR beta chain has only a few counts. The antigen is unknown. Those donating, healthy Caucasian individuals from Russia, were aged about 6 to 100. The CDR3 has 13 amino acids. The sample belongs to a study of blood T cells in healthy people across ages. Study results and limitations: Total diversity from one million sequenced T cells was likely underestimated. Shifts in expanded clonotypes may have been confounded by donor CMV status, which was unknown.

Using a J-beta primer mix together with a sample-barcoded 5' primer, a second PCR was run for roughly 6 to 12 cycles. The template-switch adaptor, which had 12 random nucleotides, put a tag on each cDNA molecule. TCRdb fed the 5' RACE reads into MiXCR, producing one record per CDR3 protein. The repertoire holds about 1.5 million distinct CDR3 sequences, with roughly 43% as singletons. Material for sequencing was blood. This receptor was identified in a woman aged 18 to 35 in good health. The chain links TRBV21-1 to TRBJ1-1. TRBV21-1 is labeled a pseudogene. The CDR3 nucleotides read TGTGCCAGCAGCATCGATGACGGCACTGAAGCTTTCTTT. It translates to CASSIDDGTEAFF.